This record covers a single T cell receptor beta chain. Its antigen remains unidentified. An end of the junction differs from the germline gene, which may be a read error. The sample comes from a study of tumor-infiltrating lymphocytes in primary liver carcinoma. The CDR3 extends over 14 amino acids. The germline V gene encodes CDR1 SGHAT and CDR2 FQNNGV. Using a constant-region primer together with ProtoScript II reverse transcriptase, TCR beta cDNA was made from 500 ng of total RNA. TCR beta libraries came from three nested multiplex PCR rounds using slightly modified ARM-PCR. PCR rounds one and two used TRBV1-TRBV30 forward primers with a C-beta reverse primer for 10 cycles each. MiXCR was run by TCRdb on the multiplex PCR reads, yielding one entry per CDR3 protein. The table has 300,000 to 350,000 distinct CDR3 sequences, 65% seen once. For blood RNA, unsorted whole blood served as the source, and germline DNA was extracted too.

Study outcomes and limitations: Tumor tissue displayed a significantly greater top-250-clone fraction than blood (p = 0.039).

The TCR originated in a man aged 35 to 55 with primary liver carcinoma and hepatitis B virus infection. The V and J genes are TRBV11-2 and TRBJ2-7; D call uncertain. Material for sequencing was peripheral blood. For the CDR3, the DNA is TGTGCCAGCAGCTCGCAAACAGAGAGCTACGAGCAATACTTC. Amino acid sequence: CASSSQTESYEQYF.